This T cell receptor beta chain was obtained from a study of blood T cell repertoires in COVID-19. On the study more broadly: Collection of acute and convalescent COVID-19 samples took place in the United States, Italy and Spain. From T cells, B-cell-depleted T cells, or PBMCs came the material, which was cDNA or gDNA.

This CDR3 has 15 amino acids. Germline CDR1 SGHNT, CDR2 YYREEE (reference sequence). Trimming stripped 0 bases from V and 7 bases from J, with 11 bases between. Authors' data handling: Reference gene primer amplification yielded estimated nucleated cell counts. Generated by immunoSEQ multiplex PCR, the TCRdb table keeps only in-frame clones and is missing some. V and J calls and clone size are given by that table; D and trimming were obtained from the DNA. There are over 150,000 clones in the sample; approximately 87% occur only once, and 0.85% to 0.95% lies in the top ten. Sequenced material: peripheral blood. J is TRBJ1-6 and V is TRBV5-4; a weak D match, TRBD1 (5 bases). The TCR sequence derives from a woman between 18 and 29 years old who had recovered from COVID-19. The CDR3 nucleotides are TGTGCCAGCAGCTTGGGGTCCAGGGAAAATTCACCCCTCCACTTT. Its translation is CASSLGSRENSPLHF. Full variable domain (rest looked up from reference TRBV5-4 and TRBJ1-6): ETGVTQSPTHLIKTRGQQVTLRCSSQSGHNTVSWYQQALGQGPQFIFQYYREEENGRGNFPPRFSGLQFPNYSSELNVNALELDDSALYLCASSLGSRENSPLHFGNGTRLTVT.